The 26 T cell receptor beta chains presented below share a single source sample, sequenced in a study of control samples from healthy donors and cancer patients. The method was immunoSEQ multiplex PCR; TCRdb's version includes in-frame clones alone and lacks a portion of them. The sample records 150,000 or so clones, roughly 94% being singletons. Sequenced material: blood. These receptors were taken from a woman aged 40 to 49 in good health.

DNA of the CDR3: TGTGCCAGCAGTTACTCGAGAGGGAGCTCCTATAATTCACCCCTCCACTTT. Encoded protein: CASSYSRGSSYNSPLHF. The chain recombines TRBV6-2 or TRBV6-3 with TRBJ1-6; D is ambiguous. Trimming removed 0 bases at V and 0 bases at J, with 9 bases between. The CDR3 covers 17 residues. Per the germline V gene, CDR1 is MNHEY and CDR2 is SVGEGT.

V is TRBV19 and J is TRBJ1-1, with D uncertain. The CDR3 has 16 residues. Germline CDR1 reads LNHDA; CDR2 reads SQIVND (reference sequence). Trimming took off 3 bases at V and 1 base at J, with 15 bases between the two ends. Here the CDR3 DNA reads TGTGCCAGTAGTATTATTGGGCGGGGAAGGAACACTGAAGCTTTCTTT. It encodes CASSIIGRGRNTEAFF.

The chain recombines TRBV2 with TRBJ1-2; D gene ambiguous. Per germline, CDR1 SNHLY and CDR2 FYNNEI. V gave up 6 bases and J gave up 14 bases, with 13 bases separating them. CDR3 length equals 10 residues. The CDR3 nucleotides are TGTGCCAGCAGGGGCCCACATGTGACCTTC. It specifies CASRGPHVTF.

The chain combines TRBV4-3 with TRBJ1-1; D not resolved. CDR1 LGHNA and CDR2 YSLEER come from the germline V gene. Trimming left V 4 bases short and J 0 bases short, with 12 bases between. The CDR3 is made up of 15 amino acids. The CDR3 sequence is CASSLWRGMNTEAFF. CDR3 DNA sequence: TGCGCCAGCAGCCTCTGGCGGGGAATGAACACTGAAGCTTTCTTT.

There are a few counts of this clone. The same CDR3 is also encoded by other DNA sequences in this sample. The chain employs TRBV6-5 and TRBJ1-2, with D possibly being TRBD1 (5 bases). Trimming took off 2 bases at V and 8 bases at J, with 9 bases between the two ends. This CDR3 spans 12 amino acids. CDR1 and CDR2 (germline): MNHEY, SVGAGI. CDR3 region: CASSYVGGGYTF. The CDR3 DNA sequence: TGTGCCAGCAGTTACGTCGGGGGAGGCTACACCTTC.

CDR3 amino acids: CASSYLSGRGAEAFF. The CDR3, as DNA: TGTGCCAGCAGTTACCTATCGGGCCGCGGAGCTGAAGCTTTCTTT. The chain combines TRBV6-2 or TRBV6-3 with TRBJ1-1; no clear D. Germline V gene sequence: CDR1 MNHEY, CDR2 SVGEGT. V lost 2 bases, J lost 6 bases, and 16 bases lay in between. CDR3 length: 15 residues.

This clone was picked up one time. The chain has TRBV15 and TRBJ2-3; no clear D gene. With 1 base removed from V and 4 bases from J, the gap between germline ends came to 6 bases. Per the germline V gene, CDR1 is LNHNV and CDR2 is YYDKDF (reference sequence). The CDR3 is 13 residues long. CDR3 in DNA: TGTGCCACCAGCAGAGTTGATGCAGATACGCAGTATTTT. It is translated as CATSRVDADTQYF.

The rearrangement links TRBV19 to TRBJ1-6; D is perhaps TRBD1 (5 bases). From germline, CDR1 is LNHDA and CDR2 SQIVND (reference sequence). V was trimmed by 6 bases and J by 9 bases, leaving 15 bases between them. The CDR3 length is 14 residues. The CDR3 nucleotides read TGTGCCAGTAGCGTGGGACCGTCGGGTTCACCCCTCCACTTT. It translates to CASSVGPSGSPLHF.

V is TRBV6-1 and J is TRBJ1-2; no firm D call. Trimming removed 1 base from V and 4 bases from J, with 7 bases in between. Per the germline V gene, CDR1 is MNHNS and CDR2 is SASEGT. This CDR3 is 13 amino acids long. CDR3 region: CASSEVGVYGYTF. In DNA, the CDR3 is TGTGCCAGCAGTGAAGTAGGAGTCTATGGCTACACCTTC.

The chain is built from TRBV21-1 and TRBJ1-5; TRBD1, the D gene given by the table, was not confirmed from the DNA. TRBV21-1 has pseudogene status. The CDR3 is made up of 14 amino acids. The CDR3 sequence: CASLRQEVNQPQHF. The CDR3 nucleotides read TGTGCCAGCCTGAGACAGGAGGTCAATCAGCCCCAGCATTTT.

The gene calls are TRBV6-2 or TRBV6-3 and TRBJ2-5; possible D gene TRBD1, 5 bases. Per germline, CDR1 MNHEY and CDR2 SVGEGT. The CDR3 is made up of 15 amino acids. Trimming stripped 6 bases from V and 6 bases from J, with 20 bases between. In DNA, the CDR3 is TGTGCCAGCAGCGACAGTTCCCGTAGTCGTAAGACCCAGTACTTC. Its protein product is CASSDSSRSRKTQYF.

The CDR3, as DNA: TGCAGTGCTAGTCCCACGGCAGGTAGCAATCAGCCCCAGCATTTT. This encodes CSASPTAGSNQPQHF. The chain has TRBV20-1 and TRBJ1-5; no reliable D call. V was cut by 3 bases and J by 0 bases, with 12 bases left in between. The CDR3 is 15 residues long. Germline values: CDR1 DFQATT, CDR2 SNEGSKA (reference sequence).

V usage is TRBV5-4 and J usage is TRBJ1-6; D uncertain. V was shortened by 1 base and J by 3 bases, with 8 bases between the two germline ends. CDR3 length: 15 residues. Germline lookup yields CDR1 SGHNT and CDR2 YYREEE (reference sequence). CDR3 in DNA: TGTGCCAGCAGCTTGAACTCCTTCTATAATTCACCCCTCCACTTT. Protein product: CASSLNSFYNSPLHF.

Regarding this clone: Sequence at one end of the junction differs from germline and may be a read error. The chain combines TRBV27 with TRBJ1-5; 8 bases line up with TRBD1. The CDR3 consists of 13 residues. CDR1 and CDR2 from the germline V gene are MNHEY and SMNVEV (reference sequence). CDR3 protein: CASSLWGQEALAF. In DNA, the CDR3 is TGTGCCAGCAGTTTATGGGGACAGGAGGCCCTAGCCTTT.

The chain links TRBV9 to TRBJ2-1, with D perhaps matching TRBD2 (5 bases). The CDR3 extends over 14 amino acids. Between the trimmed V and J ends, which lost 2 bases and 7 bases, there was a span of 13 bases. Germline V gene lookup returns CDR1 SGDLS and CDR2 YYNGEE. The DNA for the CDR3 is TGTGCCAGCAGCGTCGGCGGGTCTCAGAATGAGCAGTTCTTC. This gives the protein CASSVGGSQNEQFF.

The J gene is TRBJ2-5, the V gene TRBV7-8; 12 nucleotides line up with TRBD1. This CDR3 is 17 amino acids long. J was trimmed by 4 bases and V by 5 bases; bases with no gene match: 11. In germline, CDR1 is SGHVS, CDR2 FQNEAQ. The CDR3 sequence is CASSVTRRDRGRETQYF. The CDR3 bases are TGTGCCAGCAGCGTAACACGCCGGGACAGGGGGCGAGAGACCCAGTACTTC.

The CDR3 is CASSSDSLETQYF. The CDR3 bases are TGCGCCAGCAGCTCGGACAGCCTAGAGACCCAGTACTTC. The J gene is TRBJ2-5, the V gene TRBV5-1; maybe TRBD1 (6 bases). Germline V gene lookup returns CDR1 SGHRS and CDR2 YFSETQ. V lost 3 bases and J 4 bases, leaving 10 bases between the germline ends. The CDR3 runs to 13 residues. Filled out from reference TRBV5-1 and TRBJ2-5, the complete variable domain reads KAGVTQTPRYLIKTRGQQVTLSCSPISGHRSVSWYQQTPGQGLQFLFEYFSETQRNKGNFPGRFSGRQFSNSRSEMNVSTLELGDSALYLCASSSDSLETQYFGPGTRLLVL.

This rearrangement joins TRBV19 to TRBJ2-1; D is tentatively TRBD1 or TRBD2 (5 bases each). This CDR3 contains 15 residues. Germline-derived CDR1 and CDR2 are LNHDA and SQIVND (reference sequence). The V end lost 6 bases, the J end lost 0 bases, and 12 bases lay between the germline ends. CDR3: CASSPRGGSYNEQFF. CDR3 bases: TGTGCCAGTAGCCCGAGGGGCGGCTCCTACAATGAGCAGTTCTTC. The complete variable domain, with remaining parts taken from reference TRBV19 and TRBJ2-1, reads DGGITQSPKYLFRKEGQNVTLSCEQNLNHDAMYWYRQDPGQGLRLIYYSQIVNDFQKGDIAEGYSVSREKKESFPLTVTSAQKNPTAFYLCASSPRGGSYNEQFFGPGTRLTVL.

The chain couples TRBV29-1 to TRBJ2-4; D might be TRBD2 (6 bases). Germline values: CDR1 SQVTM, CDR2 ANQGSEA. The CDR3 length is 15 residues. V was shortened by 5 bases and J by 0 bases, with 14 bases between the two germline ends. CDR3 amino acids: CSVLGTLRAKNIQYF. Written as DNA, the CDR3 is TGCAGCGTTCTCGGGACTCTGAGAGCCAAAAACATTCAGTACTTC.

This clone is a singleton in its sample. The chain joins TRBV4-1 to TRBJ1-5; TRBD1 matches 8 bases. J lost 6 bases, V lost 1 base, and 8 bases had no gene match. In germline, CDR1 is MGHRA, CDR2 YSYEKL. This CDR3 spans 16 amino acids. The CDR3 loop reads CASSQGRGQGTQPQHF. The CDR3 DNA follows: TGCGCCAGCAGCCAAGGGAGAGGACAGGGCACTCAGCCCCAGCATTTT.

This chain joins TRBV19 and TRBJ1-6; perhaps TRBD1 as D (5 bases). Trimming took 5 bases from V and 5 from J, leaving 10 bases between them. The germline CDR1 and CDR2 sequences are LNHDA and SQIVND (reference sequence). The CDR3 runs 14 residues. CDR3 amino acids: CASSGRGDNSPLHF. CDR3 nucleotides: TGTGCCAGTAGTGGGAGAGGGGATAATTCACCCCTCCACTTT.

The rearrangement links TRBV7-2 to TRBJ1-5; D uncertain. CDR1 is SGHTA and CDR2 is FQGNSA in the germline V gene. The CDR3 runs to 13 residues. The V end was cut by 3 bases, the J end by 1 base, with 4 bases between. CDR3: CASSFWSNQPQHF. The CDR3, as DNA: TGTGCCAGCAGCTTTTGGAGCAATCAGCCCCAGCATTTT.

The chain employs TRBV4-3 and TRBJ1-2, with D perhaps TRBD1 (6 bases). This CDR3 comprises 13 residues. The germline V gene has CDR1 LGHNA and CDR2 YSLEER. V gave up 5 bases and J gave up 6 bases, with 13 bases separating them. The DNA of the CDR3 is TGCGCCAGCAGCTCCGGGACAAAAAATGGCTACACCTTC. Translating gives CASSSGTKNGYTF.

This chain joins TRBV7-2 and TRBJ2-2; 10 bases fit TRBD1. V lost 8 bases, J lost 1 base, and 4 bases stayed unmatched. Germline-derived CDR1 and CDR2 are SGHTA and FQGNSA. This CDR3 spans 15 amino acids. This CDR3 is CASLRDRGNTGELFF. The DNA of the CDR3 is TGTGCCAGCTTACGGGACAGGGGGAACACCGGGGAGCTGTTTTTT.

The chain uses TRBV3-1 (or the pseudogene TRBV3-2) and TRBJ2-5; no reliable D call. CDR3 size: 14 residues. CDR1 is LGHDT, CDR2 YNNKEL, per germline (reference sequence). Trimming shortened V by 3 bases and J by 5 bases, and 13 bases separated the two germline ends. The CDR3 DNA sequence: TGTGCCAGCAGCCAGAGTGTCCGAAGGGAGACCCAGTACTTC. Its protein is CASSQSVRRETQYF.

This sequence joins TRBV5-1 and TRBJ2-7; D may correspond to TRBD1 or TRBD2 (6 bases each). Between the trimmed V and J ends, which lost 3 bases and 7 bases, there was a span of 14 bases. This CDR3 has 13 amino acids. CDR1 SGHRS and CDR2 YFSETQ come from the germline V gene. CDR3 amino acids: CASSWTVEGEQYF. The DNA of the CDR3 is TGCGCCAGCAGCTGGACAGTGGAGGGGGAGCAGTACTTC.